The 14 T cell receptor beta chains listed next were all sequenced from one sample in a study of OX40 agonist ivuxolimab in advanced cancers. The repertoire was sequenced with immunoSEQ multiplex PCR; TCRdb's copy has only in-frame clones and lacks some. The profile covers roughly 76,000 clones, with roughly 90% appearing a single time and over 2% taken by the ten largest. This sample comprised CD4+ or CD8+ T cells sorted from blood, obtained in a trial of the OX40 agonist ivuxolimab. The source is an adult with an advanced solid tumor such as melanoma, head and neck, liver or kidney cancer.

The rearrangement uses TRBV25-1 and TRBJ2-7; no clear D. Trimming took off 3 bases at V and 2 bases at J, with 11 bases between the two ends. This CDR3 is built from 14 residues. Germline-derived CDR1 and CDR2 are MGHDK and SYGVNS. The CDR3 DNA reads TGTGCCAGCAGTGATTATCTCCCCCCCTACGAGCAGTACTTC. This encodes CASSDYLPPYEQYF.

This rearrangement joins TRBV19 to TRBJ2-3; the D gene is possibly TRBD2 (5 bases). The V and J ends lost 4 bases and 4 bases respectively, with 12 bases between them. Germline lookup yields CDR1 LNHDA and CDR2 SQIVND (reference sequence). The CDR3 is 14 amino acids. The CDR3 here is CASSTELVSDTQYF. Here the CDR3 DNA reads TGTGCCAGTAGTACTGAACTAGTCTCAGATACGCAGTATTTT.

The chain carries TRBV11-2 and TRBJ2-1, with 12 bases that match TRBD2. The CDR3 is made up of 15 amino acids. Germline trimming cut 1 base from V and 6 bases from J; bases unmatched to any gene: 1. Germline loops: CDR1 SGHAT, CDR2 FQNNGV. CDR3: CASSLGTSGINEQFF. Here the CDR3 DNA reads TGTGCCAGCAGCTTAGGGACTAGCGGGATCAATGAGCAGTTCTTC.

J is TRBJ2-1 and V is TRBV28; the D gene is possibly TRBD2 (5 bases). From germline, CDR1 is MDHEN and CDR2 SYDVKM. Trimming shortened V by 2 bases and J by 9 bases, and 5 bases separated the two germline ends. The CDR3 contains 11 residues. The CDR3 region is CASSLLAEQFF. For the CDR3, the DNA is TGTGCCAGCAGTTTACTAGCTGAGCAGTTCTTC.

The V gene is TRBV5-8, the J gene TRBJ2-3, with D unclear. The V and J ends lost 0 bases and 0 bases respectively, with 8 bases between them. The CDR3 extends over 15 amino acids. Germline values: CDR1 SGHTS, CDR2 YDEGEE. CDR3 protein: CASSLGRVSTDTQYF. CDR3 DNA: TGTGCCAGCAGCTTGGGAAGGGTTAGCACAGATACGCAGTATTTT. Supplemented by reference TRBV5-8 and TRBJ2-3, the full variable domain reads EAGVTQSPTHLIKTRGQQATLRCSPISGHTSVYWYQQALGLGLQFLLWYDEGEERNRGNFPPRFSGRQFPNYSSELNVNALELEDSALYLCASSLGRVSTDTQYFGPGTRLTVL.

The chain is built from TRBV19 and TRBJ2-1, with 8 bases matching TRBD2. This CDR3 is 13 amino acids long. CDR1 and CDR2 (germline): LNHDA, SQIVND (reference sequence). The junction had 5 bases not matched to a gene; V was cut back by 3 bases and J by 10 bases. CDR3 residues: CASSIVGRGEQFF. CDR3 DNA sequence: TGTGCCAGTAGTATCGTCGGGAGGGGGGAGCAGTTCTTC.

This clone was observed once. The chain uses TRBV18 and TRBJ2-7; 8 bases align to TRBD1. J gave up 3 bases and V 0 bases, and 4 bases lay outside the gene matches. Germline CDR1 reads KGHSH; CDR2 reads LQKENI. This CDR3 has 15 residues. CDR3 coding DNA: TGTGCCAGCTCACCACCTGGACAGGGCTTCTACGAGCAGTACTTC. It is translated as CASSPPGQGFYEQYF.

This clone came up once. The rearrangement uses TRBV5-1 and TRBJ2-5; perhaps TRBD2 as D (5 bases). The V and J ends lost 8 bases and 4 bases respectively, with 12 bases between them. CDR3 length: 12 residues. The V gene's germline CDR1 is SGHRS and CDR2 YFSETQ. The CDR3 loop is CASAGHLETQYF. CDR3 coding DNA: TGCGCCAGTGCGGGCCACCTAGAGACCCAGTACTTC.

This clone was counted only a few times. V and J are TRBV6-1 and TRBJ2-7; unclear D gene. From germline, CDR1 is MNHNS and CDR2 SASEGT. Deletions cut 5 bases from V and 6 bases from J, with 14 bases between. The CDR3 length is 13 residues. The CDR3 loop reads CASSRATPVEQYF. Here the CDR3 DNA reads TGTGCCAGCAGTCGTGCGACTCCGGTCGAGCAGTACTTC.

The chain uses TRBV30 and TRBJ1-5, with 8 bases lining up with TRBD1. V shed 2 bases and J 4 bases; nucleotides not matched to a gene: 7. Germline CDR1 is GTSNPN and CDR2 is SVGIG (reference sequence). The CDR3 runs to 15 residues. The DNA of the CDR3 is TGTGCCTGGAGTTCAGGGGGCGCGAGAAATCAGCCCCAGCATTTT. Its protein product is CAWSSGGARNQPQHF.

This chain joins TRBV10-3 and TRBJ2-7, with D uncertain. There are 15 residues in the CDR3. Germline CDR1 reads ENHRY; CDR2 reads SYGVKD. Trimming shortened V by 0 bases and J by 3 bases, and 12 bases separated the two germline ends. In DNA, the CDR3 is TGTGCCATCAGTGAGTCGACTCAGACCTTCTACGAGCAGTACTTC. Translation: CAISESTQTFYEQYF.

The chain couples TRBV19 to TRBJ2-1; 9 positions match TRBD2. CDR1 and CDR2 (germline): LNHDA, SQIVND (reference sequence). The CDR3 extends over 16 amino acids. With 7 bases clipped from V and 4 bases from J, the junction kept 11 bases outside the gene matches. DNA for the CDR3: TGTGCCAGTATGGGGCGGGAGGGCCGGAATTACAATGAGCAGTTCTTC. This encodes CASMGREGRNYNEQFF.

The rearrangement links TRBV28 to TRBJ2-1, with 7 bases lining up with TRBD2. The CDR3 totals 13 residues. Germline V gives CDR1 MDHEN, CDR2 SYDVKM. The V segment lost 6 bases and the J segment 10 bases; nucleotides outside the gene matches: 9. The CDR3 sequence is CASSPGLGWEQFF. For the CDR3, the DNA is TGTGCCAGCAGCCCTGGACTAGGATGGGAGCAGTTCTTC.

The rearrangement links TRBV5-1 to TRBJ2-5, with 10 nucleotides matching TRBD1. Trimming took 0 bases from V and 4 from J; bases not matched to a gene: 3. The germline gives CDR1 SGHRS, CDR2 YFSETQ. The CDR3 loop spans 15 amino acids. CDR3 protein: CASSLAGDRGETQYF. The CDR3 nucleotides read TGCGCCAGCAGCTTGGCCGGGGACAGGGGAGAGACCCAGTACTTC.